The 6 T cell receptor beta chains below all came from one sample that was sequenced in a study of CD8+ T cells in alopecia areata. Reverse transcribed after extraction, RNA yielded cDNA as the sequencing template. The data were produced by immunoSEQ multiplex PCR, yet TCRdb's version contains in-frame clones alone and is incomplete. The sample presents some 120,000 clones, none singletons. Material for sequencing was lesional skin. These receptors came from a C3H/HeJ mouse with alopecia areata. For this strain, the MHC haplotype corresponds to H2-k.

By sample fraction, this clone is medium-sized. Mouse names are used for the genes. Sequencing ends 4 residues short of the CDR3 end; the germline J gene provides the rest. The sample has other DNA sequences that encode this CDR3 too. This rearrangement joins TRBV13-3 to TRBJ2-5, with TRBD2 matching over 10 bases. The V and J ends lost 0 bases and 2 bases, in that order; junction bases with no gene match: 0. CDR1 is NNHDY and CDR2 is SYVADS in the germline V gene. This CDR3 comprises 15 residues. The CDR3 loop is CASSDGTGGQDTQYF. The sequenced part of the CDR3 DNA is TGTGCCAGCAGTGATGGGACTGGGGGCCAAGAC.

This clone was counted a few times. Germline and genes here are mouse. Coverage ceases 4 residues before the CDR3 finishes, and the germline J gene fills in the end. This sequence joins TRBV13-3 and TRBJ1-1, with a tentative D call TRBD1 (6 bases). Germline CDR1 NNHDY, CDR2 SYVADS. V shed 5 bases and J shed 4 bases, with 9 bases lying between them. The CDR3 runs to 12 residues. Partial CDR3 DNA: TGTGCCAGCAGAACAGGGCTCACA. Amino acid sequence: CASRTGLT. The whole CDR3 region reads CASRTGLTEVFF.

With regard to this clone: The gene names here belong to mouse. The read halts 4 residues ahead of the CDR3 end, with the missing end drawn from the germline J gene. The chain recombines TRBV1 with TRBJ1-1, with D perhaps matching TRBD1 (5 bases). Germline V gene data show CDR1 as NSQYPW and CDR2 as LRSPGD (reference sequence). This CDR3 is 13 amino acids long. V was pared by 1 base and J by 4 bases, with 7 bases between. The CDR3 DNA, read in part, is TGCACCTGCAGTGCAGTTGACAGCACA. Residues: CTCSAVDST. The CDR3 as a whole reads CTCSAVDSTEVFF.

Comment on this clone: The germline and genes are mouse ones. The read falls 4 residues short of the CDR3 end, and the missing part is taken from the germline J gene. The V gene is TRBV13-3, the J gene TRBJ2-5; the D gene is possibly TRBD2 (5 bases). This CDR3 is built from 12 residues. Germline CDR1 NNHDY, CDR2 SYVADS. The sequenced part of the CDR3 DNA is TGTGCCAGCAGTGGTCGACTGGAC. Translated, it gives CASSGRLD. The full CDR3 is CASSGRLDTQYF.

Concerning this clone: There is a difference at residue 13 between the TCRdb protein and the DNA translation, so the protein given here was translated from the DNA. Gene names follow the mouse nomenclature. The missing CDR3 end, 3 residues past where the read stops, is filled in from the germline J gene. This chain uses TRBV19 with TRBJ1-6, with a tentative D call TRBD1 (5 bases). TRBJ1-6 is an ORF; its function is uncertain. Trimming removed 5 bases from V and 0 bases from J, with 12 bases in between. The CDR3 spans 16 residues. CDR1 FNHDT and CDR2 SITEND come from the germline V gene (reference sequence). This CDR3 is CASRPTGNSYNSPLYF. CDR3 DNA (partial): TGTGCCAGCAGACCCACAGGAAATTCCTATAATTCGCCC.

A few counts support this clone. Gene names are mouse gene names. Read data end 4 residues before the CDR3 end; the end is taken from the germline J gene. The chain uses TRBV1 and TRBJ2-1; TRBD1 agrees at 7 bases. The CDR3 is 14 amino acids. CDR1 and CDR2 from the germline V gene are NSQYPW and LRSPGD (reference sequence). The sequenced part of the CDR3 DNA is TGCACCTGCAGTGAGAACAGGGGAGAGGCT. This encodes CTCSENRGEA. The full-length CDR3 reads as CTCSENRGEAEQFF.